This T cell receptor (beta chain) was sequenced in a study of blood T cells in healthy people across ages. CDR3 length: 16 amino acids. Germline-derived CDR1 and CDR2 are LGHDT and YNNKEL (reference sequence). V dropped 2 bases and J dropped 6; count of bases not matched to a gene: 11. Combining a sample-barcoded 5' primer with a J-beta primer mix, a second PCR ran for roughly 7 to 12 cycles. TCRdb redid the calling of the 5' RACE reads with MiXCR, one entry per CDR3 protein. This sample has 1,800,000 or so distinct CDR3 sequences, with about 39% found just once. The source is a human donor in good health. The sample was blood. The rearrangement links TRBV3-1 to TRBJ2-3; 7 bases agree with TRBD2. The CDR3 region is CASSQRIPGGRDTQYF. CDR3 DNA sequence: TGTGCCAGCAGCCAAAGGATTCCCGGGGGGAGGGATACGCAGTATTTT.